The present T cell receptor (beta chain) was sequenced within a study of T cells in Graves' hyperthyroidism and ophthalmopathy. General study findings and limits: Ophthalmopathy was distinguished from stable hyperthyroidism by 13 V-J signatures.

Uncontrolled infection, other autoimmune disease, pregnancy or lactation led to exclusion. As regards this clonotype: Its antigen is not identified. The junction departs from germline at one end; a sequencing error may be responsible.

TCR beta CDR3 regions were amplified from RNA. Researchers ran a first-round RT-PCR on the TCR CDR3 using the HTBI primer set. TCRdb passed the multiplex PCR reads through MiXCR, listing each CDR3 protein once. The table records hundreds of thousands of distinct CDR3 sequences, approximately 42% of them present only once. Sequenced material: peripheral blood or thyroid tissue (not recorded which). This clonotype originated in an adult man with Graves' disease, either hyperthyroidism or ophthalmopathy (not recorded which).

The CDR3 sequence: CASSLPRRNILYGYTF. For the CDR3, the DNA is TGCGCCAGCAGCCTCCCGCGACGGAACATTCTCTATGGCTACACCTTC. The chain combines TRBV7-7 with TRBJ1-2; D is undetermined. The CDR3 has 16 residues. Germline CDR1 is SSHAT and CDR2 is FNYEAQ (reference sequence).